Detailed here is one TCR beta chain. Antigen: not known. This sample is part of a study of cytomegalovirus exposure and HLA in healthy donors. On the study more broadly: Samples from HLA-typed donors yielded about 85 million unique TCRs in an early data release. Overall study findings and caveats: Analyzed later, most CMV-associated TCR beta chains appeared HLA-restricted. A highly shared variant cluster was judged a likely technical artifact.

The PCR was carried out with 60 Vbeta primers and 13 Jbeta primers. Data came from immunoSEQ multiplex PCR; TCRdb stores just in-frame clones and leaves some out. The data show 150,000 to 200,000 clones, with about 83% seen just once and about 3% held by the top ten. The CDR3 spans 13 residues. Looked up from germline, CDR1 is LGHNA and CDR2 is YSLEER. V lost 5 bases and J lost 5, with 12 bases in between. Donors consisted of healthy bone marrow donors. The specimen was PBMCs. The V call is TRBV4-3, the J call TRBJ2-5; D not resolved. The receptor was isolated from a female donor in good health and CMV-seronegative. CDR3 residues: CASSARYGETQYF. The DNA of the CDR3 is TGCGCCAGCAGCGCACGGTACGGGGAGACCCAGTACTTC.